This entry features one T cell receptor beta chain sequence. This record belongs to a study of control samples from healthy donors and cancer patients. The length of the CDR3 is 18 residues. The germline V gene has CDR1 MNHEY and CDR2 SMNVEV (reference sequence). V lost 6 bases and J 4 bases, leaving 27 bases between the germline ends. Produced via immunoSEQ multiplex PCR; TCRdb's table is partial and in-frame only. The table shows about 180,000 clones, with about 90% occurring only once. Sequences were obtained from blood. V is TRBV27 and J is TRBJ2-5; D possibly corresponds to TRBD2 (7 bases). The sequence came from a woman between 50 and 59 years old in good health. CDR3 DNA sequence: TGTGCCAGCAGGCGAAAGTCGTTGGGGGGGGGCGGGGGAGAGACCCAGTACTTC. Protein product: CASRRKSLGGGGGETQYF.